This entry lists 22 T cell receptor beta chains sequenced from one sample in a study of T cell repertoires in cytomegalovirus infection (dated by TCRdb to between 2018 and 2021). Sequencing used an Illumina HiSeq 1500. Using fastp trimming at Q25 and MiXCR clonotype assembly, TCRdb reanalyzed the public sequencing data and kept in-frame beta chains. When rows share a CDR3 protein, they turn into one entry using the most common DNA and genes. In this sample the table shows 450,000 to 600,000 distinct CDR3 sequences, 30% to 40% of which occur a single time. The biggest ten clones account for about a sixth of the sample. No antigen has been assigned to these receptors. Read against the paper, the sample's treatment or condition label means: in vitro stimulation with specific CMV peptide epitopes to enrich CMV-specific T cells. The specimen comprised cultured PBMCs, sampled from culture after CMV antigen stimulation. These receptors originate from a human donor in good health (CMV status not recorded). Some clones in this sample may be carry-over from other donors' samples.

The table lists this clonotype with a few counts. The genes are TRBV4-3 and TRBJ2-1, with TRBD1 matching over 7 bases. V was clipped by 1 base and J by 8 bases; unmatched bases: 5. CDR1 LGHNA and CDR2 YSLEER come from the germline V gene. CDR3 size: 14 residues. This CDR3 reads CASSQGLGGDEQFF. Written as DNA, the CDR3 is TGCGCCAGCAGCCAAGGCCTAGGGGGCGATGAGCAGTTCTTC.

This clonotype has ten or more counts. The V call is TRBV6-5, the J call TRBJ1-1; D perhaps matches TRBD1 (5 bases). Germline CDR1 and CDR2: MNHEY and SVGAGI. The CDR3 length is 14 residues. Between the trimmed V and J ends, which lost 4 bases and 3 bases, there was a span of 12 bases. CDR3 in DNA: TGTGCCAGCAGTTTACAGGTCGGATACACTGAAGCTTTCTTT. Translation gives CASSLQVGYTEAFF.

The chain has TRBV6-6 and TRBJ1-5; 8 positions match TRBD1. The CDR3 totals 15 residues. Trimming at V came to 6 bases and at J to 2 bases, leaving 6 bases not matched to a gene. Germline V gene sequence: CDR1 MNHNY, CDR2 SVGAGI (reference sequence). CDR3 loop: CASRSGQGGNQPQHF. The DNA for the CDR3 is TGTGCCAGCAGGTCCGGACAGGGAGGCAATCAGCCCCAGCATTTT.

The genes are TRBV10-3 and TRBJ2-3; 12 nucleotides agree with TRBD2. Unmatched junction bases numbered 1, after V lost 5 bases and J lost 4 bases. The CDR3 has 14 residues. CDR1 and CDR2 from the germline V gene are ENHRY and SYGVKD. The DNA for the CDR3 is TGTGCCATCAGTAGACTAGCGGGAGCAGATACGCAGTATTTT. The encoded protein is CAISRLAGADTQYF.

This clonotype has a handful of counts. The genes are TRBV7-2 and TRBJ2-1, with TRBD1 identical over 7 bases. The CDR3 contains 15 residues. After removal of 6 bases from V and 0 bases from J, the junction contained 5 bases not matched to a gene. Germline V gene data show CDR1 as SGHTA and CDR2 as FQGNSA. CDR3 region: CASRNNRGSYNEQFF. CDR3 DNA sequence: TGTGCCAGCAGAAATAACAGGGGCTCCTACAATGAGCAGTTCTTC.

The chain employs TRBV7-2 and TRBJ2-7; D unresolved. This CDR3 spans 16 amino acids. CDR1 is SGHTA and CDR2 is FQGNSA in the germline V gene. Deletions cut 3 bases from V and 1 base from J, with 16 bases between. The DNA for the CDR3 is TGTGCCAGCAGCTTGAACCGCGCCGCGGTGTCCTACGAGCAGTACTTC. Protein sequence: CASSLNRAAVSYEQYF. Full variable domain (rest looked up from reference TRBV7-2 and TRBJ2-7): GAGVSQSPSNKVTEKGKDVELRCDPISGHTALYWYRQSLGQGLEFLIYFQGNSAPDKSGLPSDRFSAERTGGSVSTLTIQRTQQEDSAVYLCASSLNRAAVSYEQYFGPGTRLTVT.

The J gene is TRBJ2-7, the V gene TRBV23-1; 10 bases agree with TRBD2. TRBV23-1 qualifies as an ORF whose function is uncertain. This CDR3 is built from 17 residues. V lost 6 bases and J lost 0; bases outside the gene matches: 11. The CDR3: CASSPPRASGSSYEQYV. The CDR3, as DNA: TGCGCCAGCAGCCCTCCGAGGGCTAGCGGGAGCTCCTACGAGCAGTACGTC.

The rearrangement uses TRBV28 and TRBJ2-1; TRBD2 might be the D (5 bases). Between the trimmed V and J ends, which lost 7 bases and 1 base, there was a span of 14 bases. This CDR3 region has 15 residues. Germline lookup yields CDR1 MDHEN and CDR2 SYDVKM. The CDR3 bases are TGTGCCAGCACCCCCTGGTCGGGGTCCTACAATGAGCAGTTCTTC. Translated, it gives CASTPWSGSYNEQFF.

This chain joins TRBV4-3 and TRBJ2-1, with D possibly being TRBD1 (5 bases). Looked up from germline, CDR1 is LGHNA and CDR2 is YSLEER. The V end was cut by 6 bases, the J end by 0 bases, with 12 bases between. The CDR3 runs 15 residues. This CDR3 is CASRPTVLSYNEQFF. The CDR3 DNA reads as TGCGCCAGCAGACCGACAGTTCTCTCCTACAATGAGCAGTTCTTC.

This chain joins TRBV29-1 and TRBJ2-1; possible D gene TRBD1, 6 bases. Between the trimmed V and J ends, which lost 4 bases and 6 bases, there was a span of 10 bases. The CDR3 runs 12 residues. Germline V gene data show CDR1 as SQVTM and CDR2 as ANQGSEA. The CDR3 loop is CSVAPQGNEQFF. As DNA, the CDR3 is TGCAGCGTTGCCCCACAGGGCAATGAGCAGTTCTTC.

The table lists this clonotype with many counts. The chain uses TRBV6-6 and TRBJ2-1, with TRBD2 matching 9 bases. The trim removed 6 bases at V and 6 bases at J, leaving 3 bases unmatched. The CDR3 runs to 13 residues. Germline assignment: CDR1 MNHNY and CDR2 SVGAGI (reference sequence). CDR3 coding DNA: TGTGCCAGCAGACTAGCGGGCCGCAATGAGCAGTTCTTC. Protein sequence: CASRLAGRNEQFF.

This chain joins TRBV7-9 and TRBJ1-1; D perhaps matches TRBD1 (5 bases). With 0 bases removed from V and 5 bases from J, the gap between germline ends came to 7 bases. Germline loops: CDR1 SEHNR, CDR2 FQNEAQ (reference sequence). This CDR3 has 13 amino acids. The DNA for the CDR3 is TGTGCCAGCAGCTTAGCGGCAGGGACTGAAGCTTTCTTT. Translated: CASSLAAGTEAFF.

The V call is TRBV6-2 or TRBV6-3, the J call TRBJ1-1; D is perhaps TRBD1 (5 bases). The CDR3 totals 14 residues. Trimming removed 6 bases from V and 6 bases from J, with 17 bases in between. Per germline, CDR1 MNHEY and CDR2 SVGEGT. This chain's CDR3 is CASRRDPDNPEAFF. CDR3 sequence (DNA): TGTGCCAGCAGACGGGACCCGGACAACCCTGAAGCTTTCTTT.

The gene calls are TRBV6-2 or TRBV6-3 and TRBJ2-1; D unclear. CDR3 length: 13 amino acids. CDR1 and CDR2 (germline): MNHEY, SVGEGT. The germline V and J ends were trimmed by 0 bases and 8 bases, with 8 bases remaining between them. As DNA, the CDR3 is TGTGCCAGCAGTTACTCGGGTAGCCATGAGCAGTTCTTC. Translating it yields CASSYSGSHEQFF.

The V and J genes are TRBV6-5 and TRBJ1-4; D gene uncertain. This CDR3 is built from 15 residues. Trimming took off 2 bases at V and 8 bases at J, with 15 bases between the two ends. Looked up from germline, CDR1 is MNHEY and CDR2 is SVGAGI. CDR3 protein: CASSYDGSPREKLFF. DNA of the CDR3: TGTGCCAGCAGTTACGATGGGTCACCGCGCGAAAAACTGTTTTTT.

This clonotype was recorded once. The chain recombines TRBV27 with TRBJ2-1, with 13 bases that match TRBD2. V gave up 3 bases and J gave up 7 bases; unmatched junction bases: 9. From germline, CDR1 is MNHEY and CDR2 SMNVEV (reference sequence). CDR3 length equals 17 residues. The DNA of the CDR3 is TGTGCCAGCAGTTTTCCCCTCGGGGGACTAGCGGGGAATGAGCAGTTCTTC. This codes for CASSFPLGGLAGNEQFF.

Comments on this clonotype: One end of the junction is discordant with germline, which a read error may explain. The chain links TRBV7-2 to TRBJ1-1; perhaps TRBD1 as D (5 bases). Germline V CDR1 and CDR2: SGHTA, FQGNSA. The CDR3 is made up of 15 amino acids. DNA for the CDR3: TGTGCCAGCAGCTTAAGAGATCAGGGCCTCCCCGAAGCTTACTTT. It encodes CASSLRDQGLPEAYF. The whole variable domain, filled in from reference TRBV7-2 and TRBJ1-1, reads GAGVSQSPSNKVTEKGKDVELRCDPISGHTALYWYRQSLGQGLEFLIYFQGNSAPDKSGLPSDRFSAERTGGSVSTLTIQRTQQEDSAVYLCASSLRDQGLPEAYFGQGTRLTVV.

The chain carries TRBV28 and TRBJ2-5; possibly TRBD1 or TRBD2 for D (5 bases each). Trimming cost V 6 bases and J 3 bases, with 11 bases left between them. CDR3 length: 13 residues. Per germline, CDR1 MDHEN and CDR2 SYDVKM. The CDR3: CASRTGREETQYF. As DNA, the CDR3 is TGTGCCAGCAGGACGGGGCGGGAAGAGACCCAGTACTTC.

This chain joins TRBV10-3 and TRBJ1-3; tentative D call: TRBD1 (6 bases). Trimming shortened V by 6 bases and J by 0 bases, and 15 bases separated the two germline ends. Germline lookup yields CDR1 ENHRY and CDR2 SYGVKD. This CDR3 is 16 amino acids long. CDR3 bases: TGTGCCATCAGCATTCGAGGGGGGGCCTCTGGAAACACCATATATTTT. Translated: CAISIRGGASGNTIYF.

V gene TRBV12-3 or TRBV12-4 combines with J gene TRBJ2-2; TRBD1 might be the D (6 bases). CDR3 length equals 15 residues. Trimming left V 5 bases short and J 5 bases short, with 15 bases between. DNA of the CDR3: TGTGCCAGCAGTACCTCCCGTACAGGGACCGGGGAGCTGTTTTTT. Translated, it gives CASSTSRTGTGELFF.

The rearrangement uses TRBV18 and TRBJ2-7; D is tentatively TRBD1 or TRBD2 (5 bases each). Germline values: CDR1 KGHSH, CDR2 LQKENI. The CDR3 has 12 residues. Trimming removed 4 bases at V and 9 bases at J, with 13 bases between. The chain's CDR3 is CASSRDQTVQYF. DNA for the CDR3: TGTGCCAGCTCACGGGACCAGACTGTGCAGTACTTC.

This clonotype turned up a few times. CDR3 amino acids: CASALLAGSYNEQFF. The CDR3 DNA is TGTGCTAGTGCTTTACTAGCGGGAAGCTACAATGAGCAGTTCTTC. The chain uses TRBV12-5 and TRBJ2-1; TRBD2 matches at 10 bases. Germline V gene data show CDR1 as LGHNT and CDR2 as FRNRAP. The CDR3 has 15 amino acids. The V gene end was trimmed by 7 bases and the J gene end by 3 bases; junction bases not matched to a gene: 6.